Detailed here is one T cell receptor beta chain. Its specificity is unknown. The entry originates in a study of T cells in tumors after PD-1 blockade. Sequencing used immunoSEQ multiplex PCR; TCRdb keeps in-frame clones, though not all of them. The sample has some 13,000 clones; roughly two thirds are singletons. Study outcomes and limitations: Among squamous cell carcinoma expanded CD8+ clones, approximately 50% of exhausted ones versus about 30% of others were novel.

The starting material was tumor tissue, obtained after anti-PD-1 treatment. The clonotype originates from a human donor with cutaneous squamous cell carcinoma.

The DNA of the CDR3 is TGCGCCAGCAGCTTGGCGGCCGCAGGGGGGGTATCGGATGGCTACACCTTC. Protein sequence: CASSLAAAGGVSDGYTF. This chain uses TRBV5-1 with TRBJ1-2, with TRBD1 identical over 7 bases. CDR3 length: 17 amino acids. Germline loops: CDR1 SGHRS, CDR2 YFSETQ. The V and J ends lost 0 bases and 6 bases, in that order; junction bases with no gene match: 14.